This T cell receptor (beta chain) was sequenced in a study of glioma-infiltrating T cells after dendritic cell vaccination. Across the whole study: Treatment, given 2003 to 2012, was autologous tumor lysate-pulsed dendritic cell vaccination. Three intradermal dendritic cell vaccine injections were given every two weeks.

Trimming pared 0 bases from V and 5 bases from J, leaving 11 bases between. The length of the CDR3 is 14 residues. Looked up from germline, CDR1 is SGDLS and CDR2 is YYNGEE. Primers: 60 V beta forward and 13 J beta reverse. Clones were read by immunoSEQ multiplex PCR, and TCRdb kept only the in-frame ones, dropping some. The sample comprises about 87,000 clones, over 80% of which are singletons, and 5.5% to 8% rests with the top ten. Time point: after dendritic cell vaccination, including at tumor progression/relapse. The rearrangement links TRBV9 to TRBJ1-1, with a tentative D call TRBD1 (6 bases). The TCR was taken from a human donor with glioblastoma. The sample consisted of blood, taken after dendritic cell vaccination. CDR3 sequence: CASSVGGQSTEAFF. CDR3 DNA sequence: TGTGCCAGCAGCGTAGGTGGACAGTCGACTGAAGCTTTCTTT.